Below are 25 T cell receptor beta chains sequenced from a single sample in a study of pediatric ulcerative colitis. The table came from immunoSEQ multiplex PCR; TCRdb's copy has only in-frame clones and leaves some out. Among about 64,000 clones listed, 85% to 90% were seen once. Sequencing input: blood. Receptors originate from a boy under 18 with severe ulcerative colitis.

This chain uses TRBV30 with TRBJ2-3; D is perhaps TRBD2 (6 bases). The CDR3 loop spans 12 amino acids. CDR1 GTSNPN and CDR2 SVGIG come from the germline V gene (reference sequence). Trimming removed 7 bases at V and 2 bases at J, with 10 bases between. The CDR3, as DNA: TGTGCCTACGGGGGTTACACAGATACGCAGTATTTT. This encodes CAYGGYTDTQYF. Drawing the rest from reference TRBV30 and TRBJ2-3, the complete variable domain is SQTIHQWPATLVQPVGSPLSLECTVEGTSNPNLYWYRQAAGRGLQLLFYSVGIGQISSEVPQNLSASRPQDRQFILSSKKLLLSDSGFYLCAYGGYTDTQYFGPGTRLTVL.

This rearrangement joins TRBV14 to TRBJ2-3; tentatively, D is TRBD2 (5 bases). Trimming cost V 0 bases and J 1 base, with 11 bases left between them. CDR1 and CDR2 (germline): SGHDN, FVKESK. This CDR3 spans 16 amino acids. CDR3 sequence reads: CASSQDGRVGTDTQYF. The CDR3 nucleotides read TGTGCCAGCAGCCAAGATGGGCGGGTCGGCACAGATACGCAGTATTTT.

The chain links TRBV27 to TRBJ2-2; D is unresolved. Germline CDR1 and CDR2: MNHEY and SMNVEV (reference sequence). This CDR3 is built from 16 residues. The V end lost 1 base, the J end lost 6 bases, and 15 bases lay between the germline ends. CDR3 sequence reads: CASSLWSGGEAGELFF. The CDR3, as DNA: TGTGCCAGCAGTTTATGGTCGGGTGGAGAAGCCGGGGAGCTGTTTTTT.

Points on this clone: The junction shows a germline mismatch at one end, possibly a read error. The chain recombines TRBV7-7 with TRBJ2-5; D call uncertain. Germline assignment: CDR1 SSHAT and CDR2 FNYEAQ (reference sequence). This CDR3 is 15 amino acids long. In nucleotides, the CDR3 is TGTGCTAGCAGCACGTCGGACGACCTTTACGGGACCCAGTACTTC. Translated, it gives CASSTSDDLYGTQYF.

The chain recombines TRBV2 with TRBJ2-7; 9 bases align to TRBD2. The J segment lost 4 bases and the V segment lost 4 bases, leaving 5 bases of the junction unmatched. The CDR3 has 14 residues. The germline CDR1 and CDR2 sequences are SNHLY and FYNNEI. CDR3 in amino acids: CASSGSGSLYEQYF. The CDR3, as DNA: TGTGCCAGCAGTGGTAGCGGGAGTTTATACGAGCAGTACTTC. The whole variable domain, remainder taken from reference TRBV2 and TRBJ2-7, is EPEVTQTPSHQVTQMGQEVILRCVPISNHLYFYWYRQILGQKVEFLVSFYNNEISEKSEIFDDQFSVERPDGSNFTLKIRSTKLEDSAMYFCASSGSGSLYEQYFGPGTRLTVT.

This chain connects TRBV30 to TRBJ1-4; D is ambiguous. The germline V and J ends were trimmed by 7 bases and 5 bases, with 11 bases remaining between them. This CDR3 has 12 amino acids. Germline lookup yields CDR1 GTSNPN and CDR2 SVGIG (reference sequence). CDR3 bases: TGTGCCTCACTGGGAAAAAATGAAAAACTGTTTTTT. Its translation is CASLGKNEKLFF.

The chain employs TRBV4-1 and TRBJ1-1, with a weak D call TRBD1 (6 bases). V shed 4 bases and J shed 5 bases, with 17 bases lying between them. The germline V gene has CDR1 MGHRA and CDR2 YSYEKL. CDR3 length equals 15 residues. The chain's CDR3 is CASSPDGGGRTEAFF. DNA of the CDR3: TGCGCCAGCAGCCCCGATGGGGGCGGCCGGACTGAAGCTTTCTTT.

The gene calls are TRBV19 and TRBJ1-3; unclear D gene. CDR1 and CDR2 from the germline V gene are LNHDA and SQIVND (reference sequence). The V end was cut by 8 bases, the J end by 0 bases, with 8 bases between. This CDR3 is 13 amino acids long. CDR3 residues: CASSPSSGNTIYF. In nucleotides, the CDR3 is TGTGCCAGTTCCCCTAGCTCTGGAAACACCATATATTTT.

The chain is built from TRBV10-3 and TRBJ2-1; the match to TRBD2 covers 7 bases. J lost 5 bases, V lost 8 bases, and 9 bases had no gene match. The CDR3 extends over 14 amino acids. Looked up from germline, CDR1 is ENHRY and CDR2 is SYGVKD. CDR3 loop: CAIGRGGGDNEQFF. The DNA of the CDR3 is TGTGCCATCGGGAGGGGAGGAGGAGACAATGAGCAGTTCTTC.

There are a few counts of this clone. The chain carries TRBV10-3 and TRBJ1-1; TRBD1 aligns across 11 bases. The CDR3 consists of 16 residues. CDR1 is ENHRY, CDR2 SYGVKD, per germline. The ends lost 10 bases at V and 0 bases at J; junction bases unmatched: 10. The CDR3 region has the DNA TGTGCCACCACGTCCGGGACAGGGGGGATGAACACTGAAGCTTTCTTT. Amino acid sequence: CATTSGTGGMNTEAFF.

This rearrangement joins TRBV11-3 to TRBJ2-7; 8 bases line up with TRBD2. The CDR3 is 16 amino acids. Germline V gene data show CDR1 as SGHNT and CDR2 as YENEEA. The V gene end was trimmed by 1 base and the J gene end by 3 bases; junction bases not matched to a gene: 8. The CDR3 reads CASSLVSRGASYEQYF. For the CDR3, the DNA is TGTGCCAGCAGCTTAGTCTCGCGGGGGGCTAGCTACGAGCAGTACTTC.

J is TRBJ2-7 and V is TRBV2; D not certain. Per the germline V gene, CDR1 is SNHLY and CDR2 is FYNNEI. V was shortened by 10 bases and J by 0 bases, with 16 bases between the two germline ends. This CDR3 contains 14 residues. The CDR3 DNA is TGTGCCACAAGCGCCACTACCTCCTCCTACGAGCAGTACTTC. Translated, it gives CATSATTSSYEQYF. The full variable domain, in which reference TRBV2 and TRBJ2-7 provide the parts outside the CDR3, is EPEVTQTPSHQVTQMGQEVILRCVPISNHLYFYWYRQILGQKVEFLVSFYNNEISEKSEIFDDQFSVERPDGSNFTLKIRSTKLEDSAMYFCATSATTSSYEQYFGPGTRLTVT.

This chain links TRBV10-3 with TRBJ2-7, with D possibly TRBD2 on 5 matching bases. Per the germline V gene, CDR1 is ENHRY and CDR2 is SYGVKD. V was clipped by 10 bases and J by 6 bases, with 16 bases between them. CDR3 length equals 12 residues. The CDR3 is CASLEGEGEQYF. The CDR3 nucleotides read TGTGCCAGTCTTGAGGGAGAAGGCGAGCAGTACTTC.

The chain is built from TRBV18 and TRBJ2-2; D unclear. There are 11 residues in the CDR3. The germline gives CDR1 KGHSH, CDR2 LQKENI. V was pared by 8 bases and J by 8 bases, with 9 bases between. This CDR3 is CASAFAGELFF. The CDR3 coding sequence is TGTGCCAGCGCTTTTGCGGGGGAGCTGTTTTTT.

As DNA, the CDR3 is TGCAGCGTTGCTGGTAGCCCCTCCTACAATGAGCAGTTCTTC. Amino acids: CSVAGSPSYNEQFF. This chain connects TRBV29-1 to TRBJ2-1; the D is unclear. Germline V gene lookup returns CDR1 SQVTM and CDR2 ANQGSEA. The CDR3 covers 14 residues. With 4 bases removed from V and 0 bases from J, the gap between germline ends came to 10 bases.

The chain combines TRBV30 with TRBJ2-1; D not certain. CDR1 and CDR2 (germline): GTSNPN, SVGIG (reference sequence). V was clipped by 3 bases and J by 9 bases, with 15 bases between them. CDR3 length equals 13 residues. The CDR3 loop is CAWSLAFLREQFF. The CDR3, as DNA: TGTGCCTGGAGCTTGGCTTTCCTGCGTGAGCAGTTCTTC. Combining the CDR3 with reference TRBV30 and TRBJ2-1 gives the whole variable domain SQTIHQWPATLVQPVGSPLSLECTVEGTSNPNLYWYRQAAGRGLQLLFYSVGIGQISSEVPQNLSASRPQDRQFILSSKKLLLSDSGFYLCAWSLAFLREQFFGPGTRLTVL.

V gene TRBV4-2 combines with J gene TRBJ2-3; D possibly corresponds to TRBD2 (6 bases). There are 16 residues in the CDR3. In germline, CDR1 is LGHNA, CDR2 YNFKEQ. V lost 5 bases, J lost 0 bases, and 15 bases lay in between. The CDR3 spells CASSSSSASSTDTQYF. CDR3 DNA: TGTGCCAGCAGCTCTTCTAGCGCTTCTAGCACAGATACGCAGTATTTT.

The CDR3 nucleotides read TGCGCCAGCAGCCAAGGACTAGCGGGAGCCAATGAGCAGTTCTTC. This encodes CASSQGLAGANEQFF. The chain has TRBV4-3 and TRBJ2-1; the match to TRBD2 covers 12 bases. This CDR3 region has 15 residues. Trimming removed 1 base from V and 6 bases from J; junction bases left unmatched: 1. CDR1 is LGHNA and CDR2 is YSLEER in the germline V gene.

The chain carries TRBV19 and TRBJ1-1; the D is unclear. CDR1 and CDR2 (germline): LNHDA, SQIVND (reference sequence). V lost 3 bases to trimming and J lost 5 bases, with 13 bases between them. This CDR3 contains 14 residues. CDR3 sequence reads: CASSIGPMPTEAFF. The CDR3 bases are TGTGCCAGTAGTATTGGACCAATGCCAACTGAAGCTTTCTTT.

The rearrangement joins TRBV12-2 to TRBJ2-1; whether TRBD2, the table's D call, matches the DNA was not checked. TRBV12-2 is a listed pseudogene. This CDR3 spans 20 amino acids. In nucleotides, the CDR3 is TGTGCAAGTCGCTTAGCCGGGACTAGCGGGAGGCTCAGCTCCTACAATGAGCAGTTCTTC. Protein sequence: CASRLAGTSGRLSSYNEQFF.

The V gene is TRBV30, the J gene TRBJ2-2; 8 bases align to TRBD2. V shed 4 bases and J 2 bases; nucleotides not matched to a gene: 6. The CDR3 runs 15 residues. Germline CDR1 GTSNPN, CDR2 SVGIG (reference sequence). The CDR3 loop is CAWTRAGANTGELFF. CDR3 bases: TGTGCCTGGACCAGAGCGGGAGCTAACACCGGGGAGCTGTTTTTT.

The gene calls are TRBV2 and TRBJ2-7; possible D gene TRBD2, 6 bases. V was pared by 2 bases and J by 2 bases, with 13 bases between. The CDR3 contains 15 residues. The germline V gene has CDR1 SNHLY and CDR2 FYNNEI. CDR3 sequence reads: CASSEQGLSAYEQYF. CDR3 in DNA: TGTGCCAGCAGTGAACAGGGACTGTCAGCCTACGAGCAGTACTTC. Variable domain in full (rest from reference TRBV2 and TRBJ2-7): EPEVTQTPSHQVTQMGQEVILRCVPISNHLYFYWYRQILGQKVEFLVSFYNNEISEKSEIFDDQFSVERPDGSNFTLKIRSTKLEDSAMYFCASSEQGLSAYEQYFGPGTRLTVT.

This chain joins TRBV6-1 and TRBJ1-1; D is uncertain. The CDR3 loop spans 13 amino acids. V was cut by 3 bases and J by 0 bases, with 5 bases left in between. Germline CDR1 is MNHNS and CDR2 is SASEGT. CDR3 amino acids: CASSDRMNTEAFF. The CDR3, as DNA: TGTGCCAGCAGTGACAGGATGAACACTGAAGCTTTCTTT.

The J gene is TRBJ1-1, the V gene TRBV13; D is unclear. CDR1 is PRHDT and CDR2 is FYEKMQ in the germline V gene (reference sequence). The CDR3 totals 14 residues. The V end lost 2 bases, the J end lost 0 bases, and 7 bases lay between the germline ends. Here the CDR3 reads CASSLKGMNTEAFF. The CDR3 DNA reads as TGTGCCAGCAGCTTAAAGGGCATGAACACTGAAGCTTTCTTT.

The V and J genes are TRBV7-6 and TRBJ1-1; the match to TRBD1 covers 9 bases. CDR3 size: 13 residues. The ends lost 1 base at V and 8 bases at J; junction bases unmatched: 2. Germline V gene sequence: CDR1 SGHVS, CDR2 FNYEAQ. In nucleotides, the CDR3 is TGTGCCAGCAGCTTAGGGGACAGGGTGGAAGCTTTCTTT. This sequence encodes CASSLGDRVEAFF.